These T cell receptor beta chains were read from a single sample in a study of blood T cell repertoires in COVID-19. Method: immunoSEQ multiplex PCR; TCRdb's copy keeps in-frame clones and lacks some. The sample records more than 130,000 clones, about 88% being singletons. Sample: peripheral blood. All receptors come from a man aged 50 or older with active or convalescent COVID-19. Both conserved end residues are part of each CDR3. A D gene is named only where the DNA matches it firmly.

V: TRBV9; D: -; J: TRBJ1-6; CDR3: CASSVEAGKWRNSPLHF
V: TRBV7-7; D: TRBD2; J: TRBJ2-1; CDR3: CASSPGTSAYNEQFF
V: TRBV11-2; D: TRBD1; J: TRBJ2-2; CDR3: CASSLVWGTGVTGELFF
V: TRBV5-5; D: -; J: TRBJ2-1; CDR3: CASSLSRIAIRSHNEQFF
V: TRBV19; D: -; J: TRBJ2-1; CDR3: CASSTLSSYNEQFF
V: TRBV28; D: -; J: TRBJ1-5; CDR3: CASSFMRDWGLGGDQPQHF
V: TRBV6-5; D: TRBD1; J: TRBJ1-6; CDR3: CASSTDRGVGSPLHF
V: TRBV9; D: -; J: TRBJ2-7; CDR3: CASSPRLVGYEQYF
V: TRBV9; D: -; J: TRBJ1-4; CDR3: CASSPQVGQSAKLFF
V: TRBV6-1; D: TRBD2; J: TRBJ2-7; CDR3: CASSEILAGSYEQYF
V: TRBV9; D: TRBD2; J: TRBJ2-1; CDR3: CASSGGGSSYNEQFF
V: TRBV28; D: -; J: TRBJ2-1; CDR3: CASSSRWGGQFF
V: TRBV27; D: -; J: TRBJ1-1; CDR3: CASKRGARNTEAFF
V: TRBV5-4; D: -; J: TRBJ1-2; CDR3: CASSLAGGLSYGYTF
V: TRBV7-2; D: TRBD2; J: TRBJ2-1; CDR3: CASSLDASGSNEQFF
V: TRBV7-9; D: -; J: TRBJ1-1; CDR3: CASSSGGRGNTEAFF
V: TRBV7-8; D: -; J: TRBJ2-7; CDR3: CASRRQGASYEQYF
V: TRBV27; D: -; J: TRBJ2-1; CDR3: CASGYERKYYNEQFF
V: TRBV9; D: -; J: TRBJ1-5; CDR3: CASSVGGRSNQPQHF
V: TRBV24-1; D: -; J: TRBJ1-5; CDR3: CATSGNRDQPQHF
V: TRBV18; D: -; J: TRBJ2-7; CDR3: CASSPVEQGIYEQYF
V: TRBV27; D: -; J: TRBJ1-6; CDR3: CASSATRQLSPLHF
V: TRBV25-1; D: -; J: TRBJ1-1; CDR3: CASSEGHQNTEAFF
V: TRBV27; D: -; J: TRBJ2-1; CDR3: CASSLVRLNNEQFF
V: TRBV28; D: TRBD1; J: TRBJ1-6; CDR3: CASSFPGTGWGSPLHF
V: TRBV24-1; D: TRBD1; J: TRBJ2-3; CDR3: CATSDFRTGGSTDTQYF